The clone carrying this T cell receptor beta chain is a singleton in its sample. This entry belongs to a study of cytomegalovirus exposure and HLA in healthy donors. The PCR was carried out with 60 Vbeta primers and 13 Jbeta primers. Data came from immunoSEQ multiplex PCR; TCRdb stores just in-frame clones and leaves some out. The sample has some 150,000 clones; roughly 70% are singletons. This CDR3 spans 15 amino acids. Trimming took 5 bases from V and 2 from J; bases not matched to a gene: 8. Looked up from germline, CDR1 is SGHTS and CDR2 is YDEGEE. The TCR sequence derives from a woman in her thirties or forties in good health and CMV-seronegative. Sample: PBMCs. The V call is TRBV5-8, the J call TRBJ2-7, with TRBD1 matching over 9 bases. The CDR3 spells CASSFTGGEAYEQYF. The CDR3 DNA is TGTGCCAGCAGTTTTACAGGGGGCGAGGCCTACGAGCAGTACTTC. The whole variable domain, remainder taken from reference TRBV5-8 and TRBJ2-7, is EAGVTQSPTHLIKTRGQQATLRCSPISGHTSVYWYQQALGLGLQFLLWYDEGEERNRGNFPPRFSGRQFPNYSSELNVNALELEDSALYLCASSFTGGEAYEQYFGPGTRLTVT.